This T cell receptor (beta chain) was sequenced for a study of blood T cell repertoires in COVID-19. Study background: The United States, Italy and Spain were the sources of the acute and convalescent COVID-19 samples. PBMCs, B-cell-depleted T cells, or T cells provided the cDNA or gDNA that made up the material.

There are 14 residues in the CDR3. The V end was cut by 0 bases, the J end by 3 bases, with 7 bases between. Germline-derived CDR1 and CDR2 are SGHRS and YFSETQ. Authors' data handling: Estimation of nucleated cell counts was performed using reference gene primer amplification. Profiled with immunoSEQ multiplex PCR; TCRdb holds only in-frame clones, not every one. The V and J calls and clone size were taken over from that table, and D and trimming were inferred from the DNA. This table holds about 210,000 clones, around 85% found once. This sequence was found in a woman aged 70-85 years with acute or convalescent COVID-19. The rearrangement joins TRBV5-1 to TRBJ2-1, with a possible D match to TRBD1 (5 bases). The sequencing sample was made of peripheral blood. The CDR3 reads CASSLVTVYNEQFF. The CDR3 nucleotides read TGCGCCAGCAGCTTGGTGACAGTCTACAATGAGCAGTTCTTC.